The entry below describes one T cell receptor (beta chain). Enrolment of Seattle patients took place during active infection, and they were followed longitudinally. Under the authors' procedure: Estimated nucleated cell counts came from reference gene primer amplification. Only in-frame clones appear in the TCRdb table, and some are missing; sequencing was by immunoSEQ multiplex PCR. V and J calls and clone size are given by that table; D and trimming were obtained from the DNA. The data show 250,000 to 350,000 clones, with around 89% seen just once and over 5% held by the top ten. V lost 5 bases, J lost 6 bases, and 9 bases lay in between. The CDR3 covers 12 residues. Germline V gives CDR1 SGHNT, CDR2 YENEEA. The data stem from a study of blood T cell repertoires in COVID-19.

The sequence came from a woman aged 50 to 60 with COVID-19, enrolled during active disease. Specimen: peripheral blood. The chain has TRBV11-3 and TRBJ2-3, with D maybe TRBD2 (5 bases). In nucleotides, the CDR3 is TGTGCCAGCAGCCCCGGCGGGGATACGCAGTATTTT. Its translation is CASSPGGDTQYF.